This note documents a single T cell receptor beta chain sequence. Its antigen is still unknown. The junction differs from germline at one of its ends, possibly a read error. At the DNA level, this CDR3 is encoded by other sequences in the same sample as well. These data are taken from a study of cytomegalovirus exposure and HLA in healthy donors (dated by TCRdb to between 2016 and 2019). For the wider study: In an earlier analysis of approximately 640 of the donors, about 260 Gb of sequence data and some 100 million unique TCR beta sequences from 180 million or so T cells were reported. Roughly 300 gigabases of sequencing data and approximately 85 million unique TCR sequences were included in an early release covering roughly 600 HLA-typed donors. The genetic ancestry cluster associated with self-reported Caucasian donors included about four fifths of the roughly 390 genotyped donors. The aim of the study was to test whether cataloging public T cell receptors could identify signatures of past pathogen exposure. The T cell repertoires of under 700 subjects were profiled by immunosequencing and related to cytomegalovirus serostatus. In addition to the first cohort of about 650 subjects, a separate validation cohort of 120 different subjects was used. High-throughput TCR immunosequencing, statistical association of individual TCRs with disease status, and machine learning were combined to predict cytomegalovirus infection status. A later analysis re-analyzed previously published TCR beta repertoires from 600 to 850 donors and added high-resolution HLA genotyping to study TCR occurrence patterns. In the later analysis, no new phenotypic data were used to find candidate immune exposures; instead, reliance was placed on TCR beta sequences and their occurrence across donors. An earlier analysis of approximately 580 of the donors used high-throughput TCR beta sequencing to judge whether each TCR beta V gene segment behaved as functional or pseudogenic. Donor age, sex, ethnicity and CMV serostatus were collected together with the repertoire data. A later genetic analysis took genome-wide SNP genotypes for 398 of the 666 donors and used that subset as a discovery cohort. All discovery cohort repertoires had been generated on a single sequencing platform. Class I and class II HLA loci were covered by the typing at four-digit resolution. The number of typed donors differed by locus: about 620-630 for A, B, C, DRB1 and DQB1; 522 for DQA1; around 580 for DPA1; and roughly 490 for DPB1. Five DR-DQ haplotypes were handled as single units for association and clustering because linkage in the cohort was strong. Among some 400 genotyped donors of the cohort, an average of approximately 220,000 unique TCR beta nucleotide sequences was sequenced per donor, of which about 18% were non-productive. Results and caveats for the whole study, not just this receptor: The earlier analysis of approximately 590 of the donors excluded over 15 rarely observed V segments, including chromosome 9 orphons, because counts were too low. It was suggested by the authors that the approach could potentially be generalized to other disease states and immunological phenotypes. An association between a missense DCLRE1C variant and V-gene and J-gene trimming of TCR beta chains was found in a later genetic analysis and replicated in an independent cohort. In both the original and validation cohorts, the classifier was reported to diagnose cytomegalovirus status with high specificity and sensitivity. Linkage disequilibrium might explain the correlated functional status among segregating V segments, but an unknown experimental factor could not be excluded. According to a later analysis, parvovirus B19, influenza, CMV and Epstein-Barr virus appeared linked to several top co-occurrence clusters. Immune exposure information for the cohort was limited to CMV serostatus. Presence/absence analyses assumed roughly uniform sequencing depth across donors, an assumption that may not hold. In the study, 150 to 200 TCR beta chains were listed as associated with cytomegalovirus. In a later analysis, HLA-associated TCR beta chains were found to be more clonally expanded and to have lower generation probabilities than equally common non-associated chains. A few of the identified cytomegalovirus-associated TCR beta chains were confirmed in vitro to be specific for cytomegalovirus antigens. Compared with the roughly 600-donor mean, donors in an Asian-associated ancestry cluster had fewer N-insertions in productive TCRs, according to a later genetic analysis. Because HLA typing was missing for some donors at each locus, association tests included only the typed subset. A group of highly shared sequence variants was considered likely to be a technical artifact of the sequencing pipeline. Most TCR sequences were observed very rarely across donors, whereas some public TCRs were present in many individuals. This cohort had only TCR beta chains sequenced, and the lack of alpha or paired-chain data limited which features could be detected. A further reported finding was that TCR beta sequences accurately predicted the HLA-A and HLA-B alleles for most subjects in the first cohort. A later analysis associated 15,000 or so TCR beta sequences with specific HLA alleles at a false discovery rate of 0.05. When HLA alleles, especially DR and DQ, strongly co-occurred, TCR associations were difficult to assign to individual alleles. A later analysis found that TCR association rates varied across HLA loci, with DRB1 alleles showing the most associated TCRs and HLA-C alleles the fewest. A later analysis found that most CMV-associated TCR beta chains appeared HLA-restricted, with HLA associations seemingly driven largely by CMV exposure. Because the 87-base-pair reads could not distinguish some IMGT-functional V segments, including TRBV6-2 and TRBV6-3, those segments were excluded. An earlier analysis of 450 to 750 of the donors showed that most TCR beta V segments appeared in productive rearrangements either about 87% or about 30% of the time, which broadly matched IMGT annotations.

Library generation was performed with the immunoSEQ multiplex PCR assay. The multiplex PCR relied on a mix of 60 forward primers for TCR Vbeta segments and 13 reverse primers for TCR Jbeta segments. Amplification of the CDR3 region of rearranged TCR beta genes was performed with a multiplex PCR assay on genomic DNA. On the Illumina HiSeq System, the amplified TCR beta libraries were sequenced as 87-base-pair reads. The original methods were these. A later analysis tallied 75 million to 95 million unique TCR beta chains across the 666 repertoires, and approximately 12 million of those chains were shared by two or more donors. To remove PCR and sequencing errors, raw reads were error-corrected and collapsed into unique sequences using a nearest-neighbor algorithm that merged closely related sequences. CDR3 sequences were aligned to IMGT reference sequences to assign V, D and J gene segments. For a sequence to be retained, a match of at least six nucleotides to both a V gene segment and a J gene segment was required. Rearrangements were classified as productive when the CDR3 lacked stop codons and remained in frame with V and J, and all other rearrangements were classified as non-productive. CDR3 was defined by IMGT convention, running from the second conserved V-encoded cysteine to the conserved J-encoded phenylalanine. The earlier analysis of 587 of the donors excluded sequences that lacked an unambiguous match to a single V gene segment. An earlier analysis of almost 600 of the donors classified V segments as functional when productive rearrangements were above 56.7% and as segregating when the standard deviation between donors was above 5%. To diagnose cytomegalovirus status from the catalog of TCR beta chain sequences, a statistical classification framework was built. In a later analysis, V and J genes were assigned by comparing TCR nucleotide sequences against IMGT/GENE-DB human TR gene sequences. A later analysis assigned CDR3 sequences and most-parsimonious VDJ recombination scenarios with the TCRdist pipeline. A later analysis defined each TCR beta chain by its CDR3 amino acid sequence plus V-gene family, and excluded reads lacking a unique V-gene family. In a later analysis, several hundred highly shared, low-generation-probability nucleotide sequences were removed to address suspected cross-contamination and a sequencing artifact. A later analysis calculated a clonal expansion index for each public chain from normalized within-repertoire ranks of inferred template counts. A later analysis computed generation probabilities with a VDJ recombination model fitted to out-of-frame rearrangements, and checked the results against IGoR. Hypergeometric tests were used in a later analysis to score TCR-TCR, TCR-HLA and TCR-CMV co-occurrence, with a repertoire-size bias correction applied to the TCR pairs. A later analysis estimated false discovery rates by permuting HLA or CMV assignments 20 times. In a later analysis, co-occurring TCRs were grouped using DBSCAN, and TCRdist sequence similarity was added for clustering within HLA-allele-positive subsets. Repertoires with fewer than 30,000 or more than 120,000 public chains, plus five repertoires with anomalous nucleotide sharing, were excluded from co-occurrence clustering. This immuneACCESS table, as held by TCRdb, lists in-frame sequences with V and J called but not all clones. Of the missing ones, under half trace to an unresolved V gene in checked studies; the others have no known cause. V, J and clone size were drawn from that table, and D and trimming were deduced from the DNA. Counted in this sample were some 65,000 clones; 55% to 65% of them appeared once. The ten most abundant clones make up approximately 2.8% of the sample.

The cohort was made up of hundreds of healthy bone marrow donors. All cohort members were sampled while nominally healthy, although unrecorded immune exposures were likely present. The donor tested CMV seronegative, placing the donor among the 352 seronegative members of the cohort. Every donor gave a peripheral blood sample, and the peripheral blood mononuclear cells from that sample were used for TCR beta sequencing. The Qiagen DNeasy Blood Extraction Kit was used to extract genomic DNA from the blood cell samples. Via the germline V gene, CDR1 is MNHNS and CDR2 SASEGT. The CDR3 measures 19 amino acids from cysteine to phenylalanine. Left in the record is the CDR3 DNA by itself, 57 bases read in frame from the first base.

The rearrangement combines TRBV6-1 with TRBJ1-6, with TRBD1 as a weak D call on 5 bases. The TCR originated in a man aged 25-45 years in good health and CMV-seronegative. The source material was PBMCs. The CDR3 protein is CASSEVGGKVSSYNSPLHF. DNA sequence: TGTGCCAGCAGTGAAGTCGGGGGGAAGGTTAGCTCCTATAACTCACCCCTCCACTTT.